The clone carrying this T cell receptor (beta chain) was seen only a few times. The antigen remains undetermined. These data come from a study of T-cell memory formation after mild COVID-19. Study details: There were largely donor-specific TCR clusters.

General study findings and limits: Clones that contracted from day 15 to 85 had balanced CD4/CD8; later expanders were CD4+ biased. The CD4+ clones that contracted clustered mainly within CM and EM, and the CD8+ clones concentrated in EMRA.

The germline gives CDR1 SGHDT, CDR2 YYEEEE. Trimming cost V 2 bases and J 3 bases, with 8 bases left between them. The CDR3 extends over 14 amino acids. TCR alpha and TCR beta cDNA libraries with sample barcodes and UMIs came from 5'RACE using constant-segment primers. TCRdb fed the 5' RACE reads into MiXCR, producing one record per CDR3 protein. There are tens of thousands of distinct CDR3 sequences in the sample; about 15% occur only once, and under 45% lies in the top ten. The chain joins TRBV5-6 to TRBJ2-2; D is possibly TRBD1 (7 bases). The receptor comes from a man younger than 35 who had mild COVID-19 (a few samples of this study predate the infection). Cell type and time point are not known. Sequencing was performed on PBMCs or a T cell subset sorted from them (not recorded which). CDR3 amino acids: CASSFRGDTGELFF. For the CDR3, the DNA is TGTGCCAGCAGCTTCAGGGGGGACACCGGGGAGCTGTTTTTT.